Presented here are 28 T cell receptor beta chains from one specimen sequenced in a study of T cells in Graves' hyperthyroidism and ophthalmopathy. The source material, RNA transcripts, was used to amplify TCR beta CDR3 regions. An initial round of RT-PCR targeting the TCR CDR3 relied on the HTBI primer set. Via MiXCR, TCRdb re-called the multiplex PCR reads, giving one row per CDR3 protein. The sample consists of 90,000 to 120,000 distinct CDR3 sequences, approximately 15% of them appearing once. The sequenced sample consisted of blood. The receptors here all came from a woman in her forties or fifties with Graves' hyperthyroidism.

The sample holds many counts of this clonotype. Here the CDR3 reads CAWRVTAYGYTF. The CDR3 bases are TGTGCCTGGAGGGTAACAGCCTATGGCTACACCTTC. This chain connects TRBV30 to TRBJ1-2; D is ambiguous. The CDR3 contains 12 residues. Germline lookup yields CDR1 GTSNPN and CDR2 SVGIG (reference sequence). V gave up 3 bases and J gave up 4 bases, with 9 bases separating them.

CDR3 sequence: CASSPGLAGGLTDTQYF. The CDR3, as DNA: TGTGCCAGCAGCCCCGGACTAGCGGGAGGACTCACAGATACGCAGTATTTT. V usage is TRBV7-3 and J usage is TRBJ2-3; 14 positions agree with TRBD2. This CDR3 contains 17 residues. CDR1 is SGHTA, CDR2 FQGTGA, per germline. Unmatched junction bases numbered 6, after V lost 5 bases and J lost 2 bases.

This clonotype has more than one count but fewer than ten. This may arise from a read error, as a much more abundant clone is one base away. The rearrangement joins TRBV12-3 or TRBV12-4 to TRBJ1-1; 7 nucleotides agree with TRBD1. This CDR3 is built from 13 residues. DNA of the CDR3: TGTGCCGGCAGTGACAGGGTGGTGGCTGAAGCTTTCTTT. Protein product: CAGSDRVVAEAFF.

The chain joins TRBV11-1 to TRBJ2-3, with D perhaps matching TRBD2 (6 bases). The CDR3 is made up of 16 amino acids. Germline V gene sequence: CDR1 SGHAT, CDR2 FQDESV (reference sequence). V lost 5 bases and J lost 2, with 17 bases in between. The CDR3 loop is CASSTEGPGLTDTQYF. Written as DNA, the CDR3 is TGTGCCAGCAGCACGGAGGGTCCAGGTCTCACAGATACGCAGTATTTT. The entire variable domain, with the rest obtained from reference TRBV11-1 and TRBJ2-3, is as follows: EAEVAQSPRYKITEKSQAVAFWCDPISGHATLYWYRQILGQGPELLVQFQDESVVDDSQLPKDRFSAERLKGVDSTLKIQPAELGDSAMYLCASSTEGPGLTDTQYFGPGTRLTVL.

Ten or more counts support this clonotype. The chain combines TRBV3-1 with TRBJ1-1, with D possibly TRBD1 on 6 matching bases. V was clipped by 2 bases and J by 10 bases, with 14 bases between them. This CDR3 is 13 amino acids long. Looked up from germline, CDR1 is LGHDT and CDR2 is YNNKEL (reference sequence). CDR3 in DNA: TGTGCCAGCAGCCAAAAAGAGGGGACACCAGCTTTCTTT. Its translation: CASSQKEGTPAFF. Combining the CDR3 with reference TRBV3-1 and TRBJ1-1 gives the whole variable domain DTAVSQTPKYLVTQMGNDKSIKCEQNLGHDTMYWYKQDSKKFLKIMFSYNNKELIINETVPNRFSPKSPDKAHLNLHINSLELGDSAVYFCASSQKEGTPAFFGQGTRLTVV.

The V gene is TRBV10-3, the J gene TRBJ1-4; D may be TRBD1 (6 bases). From germline, CDR1 is ENHRY and CDR2 SYGVKD. V dropped 6 bases and J dropped 7 bases, with 12 bases sitting between them. CDR3 length: 13 amino acids. The CDR3 reads CAIRQGRGEKLFF. CDR3 DNA: TGTGCCATCAGGCAGGGGAGGGGTGAAAAACTGTTTTTT.

This clonotype was counted many times. The chain couples TRBV4-2 to TRBJ1-5; the match to TRBD1 covers 9 bases. The V gene's germline CDR1 is LGHNA and CDR2 YNFKEQ. The CDR3 has 15 residues. The ends lost 0 bases at V and 4 bases at J; junction bases unmatched: 1. The CDR3, as DNA: TGTGCCAGCAGCCAAGATGGACAGGGGAATCAGCCCCAGCATTTT. The encoded protein is CASSQDGQGNQPQHF.

This clonotype was detected ten times or more. The genes are TRBV7-2 and TRBJ2-5; 14 positions agree with TRBD2. V shed 5 bases, J shed 4 bases, and the junction held 3 bases outside the gene matches. Germline CDR1 reads SGHTA; CDR2 reads FQGNSA. CDR3 length equals 15 residues. The CDR3 is CASSMGLAGVETQYF. DNA for the CDR3: TGTGCCAGCAGCATGGGACTAGCGGGAGTAGAGACCCAGTACTTC.

V is TRBV20-1 and J is TRBJ2-7; 9 nucleotides match TRBD1. This CDR3 spans 16 amino acids. With 0 bases clipped from V and 2 bases from J, the junction kept 8 bases outside the gene matches. Germline V gene lookup returns CDR1 DFQATT and CDR2 SNEGSKA (reference sequence). For the CDR3, the DNA is TGCAGTGCTAGAGACCCGAACAGGGGGCTGACCTACGAGCAGTACTTC. It yields the protein CSARDPNRGLTYEQYF.

In DNA form, the CDR3 reads TGCAGTGCCCCCGGGACCGGGACTAGCGGCCTAGAGCAGTACTTC. This codes for CSAPGTGTSGLEQYF. The chain joins TRBV20-1 to TRBJ2-7; the match to TRBD2 covers 11 bases. The CDR3 length is 15 residues. The V gene end was trimmed by 6 bases and the J gene end by 7 bases; junction bases not matched to a gene: 14. The germline V gene has CDR1 DFQATT and CDR2 SNEGSKA (reference sequence).

This clonotype showed up many times. V gene TRBV20-1 combines with J gene TRBJ2-5; 12 bases are a match to TRBD2. CDR1 and CDR2 from the germline V gene are DFQATT and SNEGSKA (reference sequence). V was clipped by 3 bases and J by 4 bases; unmatched bases: 9. This CDR3 comprises 16 residues. The CDR3 spells CSARTSGRRGGETQYF. In DNA, the CDR3 is TGCAGTGCTAGGACTAGCGGGAGACGGGGGGGAGAGACCCAGTACTTC.

The table lists this clonotype with many counts. The J gene is TRBJ2-1, the V gene TRBV3-1, with D perhaps matching TRBD2 (5 bases). V lost 0 bases and J lost 14, with 20 bases in between. The CDR3 extends over 15 amino acids. The V gene's germline CDR1 is LGHDT and CDR2 YNNKEL (reference sequence). The CDR3 DNA sequence: TGTGCCAGCAGCCAAGATTCACGGGATAGCAGATCCAAGTTCTTC. Amino acid sequence: CASSQDSRDSRSKFF.

This clonotype appeared many times. The chain joins TRBV28 to TRBJ2-7, with a tentative D call TRBD2 (6 bases). With 4 bases removed from V and 2 bases from J, the gap between germline ends came to 12 bases. The CDR3 runs 14 residues. Germline loops: CDR1 MDHEN, CDR2 SYDVKM. DNA of the CDR3: TGTGCCAGCAGTTCGGGACTGCTAGCCTACGAGCAGTACTTC. Its translation: CASSSGLLAYEQYF.

This clonotype was detected ten times or more. The genes are TRBV20-1 and TRBJ2-5, with 11 bases that match TRBD1. Germline-derived CDR1 and CDR2 are DFQATT and SNEGSKA (reference sequence). V shed 5 bases and J 2 bases; nucleotides not matched to a gene: 13. The CDR3 length is 17 residues. The CDR3 DNA follows: TGCAGTGCTGAGGGACAGGGGGTGGGGTGGGCACAAGAGACCCAGTACTTC. It translates to CSAEGQGVGWAQETQYF.

This clonotype was observed at least ten times. This sequence joins TRBV13 and TRBJ2-6; D might be TRBD2 (5 bases). CDR1 and CDR2 (germline): PRHDT, FYEKMQ (reference sequence). This CDR3 comprises 17 residues. Trimming removed 6 bases from V and 0 bases from J, with 15 bases in between. CDR3 sequence (DNA): TGTGCCAGCAGTCCCGTCGCAGAGGGCTCTGGGGCCAACGTCCTGACTTTC. It translates to CASSPVAEGSGANVLTF. Full variable domain (remainder filled in from reference TRBV13 and TRBJ2-6): AAGVIQSPRHLIKEKRETATLKCYPIPRHDTVYWYQQGPGQDPQFLISFYEKMQSDKGSIPDRFSAQQFSDYHSELNMSSLELGDSALYFCASSPVAEGSGANVLTFGAGSRLTVL.

This clonotype was picked up many times. The gene calls are TRBV6-2 or TRBV6-3 and TRBJ1-6, with a weak D call TRBD1 (5 bases). V dropped 2 bases and J dropped 5 bases, with 7 bases sitting between them. Germline V gene sequence: CDR1 MNHEY, CDR2 SVGEGT. The CDR3 sequence is 14 residues long. CDR3 region: CASSYDSNNSPLHF. CDR3 nucleotide sequence: TGTGCCAGCAGTTACGACAGTAATAATTCACCCCTCCACTTT.

The chain joins TRBV19 to TRBJ2-2, with a weak D call TRBD2 (5 bases). The V and J ends lost 7 bases and 4 bases respectively, with 16 bases between them. The CDR3 consists of 15 residues. Per the germline V gene, CDR1 is LNHDA and CDR2 is SQIVND (reference sequence). The CDR3 bases are TGTGCCAGTACCATGTACCGGGATTTCACCGGGGAGCTGTTTTTT. Protein product: CASTMYRDFTGELFF.

This clonotype has a handful of counts. V gene TRBV6-1 combines with J gene TRBJ1-2, with D maybe TRBD1 (5 bases). The V and J ends lost 11 bases and 1 base respectively, with 14 bases between them. Germline CDR1 MNHNS, CDR2 SASEGT. The CDR3 has 13 residues. The chain's CDR3 is CAGTAGFNYGYTF. The CDR3 DNA is TGTGCCGGGACGGCAGGCTTTAACTATGGCTACACCTTC.

This clonotype has a count of ten or more. The chain combines TRBV28 with TRBJ2-7; TRBD2 agrees at 9 bases. Unmatched junction bases numbered 10, after V lost 3 bases and J lost 4 bases. In germline, CDR1 is MDHEN, CDR2 SYDVKM. The CDR3 is 16 amino acids. The chain's CDR3 is CASSLSGSGREYEQYF. The CDR3 DNA reads TGTGCCAGCAGTTTGAGTGGTAGCGGGAGAGAATACGAGCAGTACTTC.

V usage is TRBV28 and J usage is TRBJ2-1; D is possibly TRBD2 (5 bases). CDR3 length equals 11 residues. V lost 10 bases, J lost 7 bases, and 11 bases lay in between. Germline CDR1 and CDR2: MDHEN and SYDVKM. In nucleotides, the CDR3 is TGTGCCACCTCGGGAAGGAATGAGCAGTTCTTC. Encoded protein: CATSGRNEQFF.

This clonotype came up once. The chain carries TRBV12-3 or TRBV12-4 and TRBJ2-5; D gene ambiguous. This CDR3 has 12 amino acids. Between the trimmed V and J ends, which lost 2 bases and 5 bases, there was a span of 6 bases. The CDR3 DNA reads TGTGCCAGCAGTTTAACTGGGGAGACCCAGTACTTC. Encoded protein: CASSLTGETQYF.

This clonotype was counted many times. The chain joins TRBV3-1 to TRBJ2-2; 7 positions match TRBD1. Germline V gene data show CDR1 as LGHDT and CDR2 as YNNKEL (reference sequence). V dropped 4 bases and J dropped 1; count of bases not matched to a gene: 3. The CDR3 has 15 amino acids. The CDR3 region has the DNA TGTGCCAGCAGCCGGACAGGCCTGAACACCGGGGAGCTGTTTTTT. Translating it yields CASSRTGLNTGELFF.

This clonotype was observed at least ten times. The chain links TRBV12-3 or TRBV12-4 to TRBJ2-3; D possibly corresponds to TRBD2 (5 bases). This CDR3 is 12 amino acids long. V was shortened by 3 bases and J by 9 bases, with 10 bases between the two germline ends. CDR3 amino acids: CASSFHGETQYF. CDR3 DNA sequence: TGTGCCAGCAGTTTCCATGGGGAGACGCAGTATTTT.

This clonotype was seen repeatedly, ten times or more. The gene calls are TRBV20-1 and TRBJ1-6; 8 nucleotides line up with TRBD1. Germline CDR1 and CDR2: DFQATT and SNEGSKA (reference sequence). Germline trimming cut 2 bases from V and 8 bases from J; bases unmatched to any gene: 2. The CDR3 extends over 13 amino acids. For the CDR3, the DNA is TGCAGTGCTAGAAAGGACAGGGATTCACCCCTCCACTTT. Translation: CSARKDRDSPLHF.

This clonotype has a count of ten or more. This chain links TRBV28 with TRBJ1-5, with D possibly TRBD1 on 5 matching bases. V shed 7 bases and J shed 7 bases, with 14 bases lying between them. Per germline, CDR1 MDHEN and CDR2 SYDVKM. The CDR3 contains 13 residues. CDR3 sequence reads: CASTRDPGQPQHF. For the CDR3, the DNA is TGTGCCAGCACCCGGGACCCGGGACAGCCCCAGCATTTT.

This clonotype was seen only once. V gene TRBV11-2 combines with J gene TRBJ2-3; possibly TRBD2 for D (5 bases). Germline V gene lookup returns CDR1 SGHAT and CDR2 FQNNGV. Trimming took off 5 bases at V and 7 bases at J, with 22 bases between the two ends. The CDR3 extends over 16 amino acids. In nucleotides, the CDR3 is TGTGCCAGCAGCGATCCCCTGGACTCCTCATTTCATACGCAGTATTTT. Amino acid sequence: CASSDPLDSSFHTQYF.

This clonotype has a count of ten or more. V and J are TRBV19 and TRBJ2-2; 7 bases map to TRBD2. J was trimmed by 4 bases and V by 3 bases; bases with no gene match: 5. The CDR3 is 15 amino acids. Germline-derived CDR1 and CDR2 are LNHDA and SQIVND (reference sequence). This chain's CDR3 is CASSMRRESTGELFF. CDR3 coding DNA: TGTGCCAGTAGTATGAGGCGGGAGAGCACCGGGGAGCTGTTTTTT.

This clonotype occurred many times. This chain links TRBV6-1 with TRBJ2-7; D remains unclear. The CDR3 contains 14 residues. The V gene's germline CDR1 is MNHNS and CDR2 SASEGT. The germline V and J ends were trimmed by 1 base and 1 base, with 8 bases remaining between them. For the CDR3, the DNA is TGTGCCAGCAGTGAAGATTGGGGATCCTACGAGCAGTACGTC. Translation gives CASSEDWGSYEQYV.